A single sample gave rise to the 23 T cell receptor beta chains below, sequenced in a study of blood T cell repertoires in COVID-19. Sequencing used immunoSEQ multiplex PCR; TCRdb keeps in-frame clones, though not all of them. The sample shows roughly 350,000 clones, around 85% of them seen only once. The material sequenced was peripheral blood. The receptors were sampled from a woman younger than 30 with acute or convalescent COVID-19.

The CDR3 here is CASSPCSVTDTQYF. CDR3 sequence (DNA): TGTGCCAGCAGCCCTTGTAGTGTGACAGATACGCAGTATTTT. The V call is TRBV5-8, the J call TRBJ2-3, with D unresolved. CDR3 length: 14 residues. Germline-derived CDR1 and CDR2 are SGHTS and YDEGEE. The germline V and J ends were trimmed by 4 bases and 3 bases, with 12 bases remaining between them.

The chain is built from TRBV7-9 and TRBJ2-7; no firm D call. Germline V gene sequence: CDR1 SEHNR, CDR2 FQNEAQ (reference sequence). CDR3 size: 15 residues. Trimming pared 1 base from V and 0 bases from J, leaving 10 bases between. This CDR3 is CASSLEAGSSYEQYF. In nucleotides, the CDR3 is TGTGCCAGCAGCTTAGAGGCAGGTAGCTCCTACGAGCAGTACTTC.

A single count supports this clone. This chain connects TRBV10-3 to TRBJ1-2, with 8 nucleotides matching TRBD1. CDR3 size: 15 residues. The V gene's germline CDR1 is ENHRY and CDR2 SYGVKD. The V and J ends lost 4 bases and 6 bases, in that order; junction bases with no gene match: 10. This CDR3 reads CAISAKLGQGNGYTF. As DNA, the CDR3 is TGTGCCATCAGTGCTAAATTAGGACAGGGCAATGGCTACACCTTC.

This clone appeared once. V is TRBV18 and J is TRBJ2-7; 10 nucleotides line up with TRBD1. The CDR3 sequence is 14 residues long. The V gene's germline CDR1 is KGHSH and CDR2 LQKENI. With V trimmed by 5 bases and J by 5 bases, 6 bases remained unmatched. CDR3 loop: CASSSLGTGDEQYF. The CDR3 DNA follows: TGTGCCAGCTCATCTCTCGGGACAGGGGACGAGCAGTACTTC.

The chain is built from TRBV6-5 and TRBJ2-7, with a possible D match to TRBD2 (6 bases). The germline V and J ends were trimmed by 6 bases and 2 bases, with 11 bases remaining between them. Germline V gene sequence: CDR1 MNHEY, CDR2 SVGAGI. This CDR3 region has 13 residues. CDR3 region: CASRSGLTYEQYF. The CDR3 DNA sequence: TGTGCCAGCAGGTCGGGACTTACCTACGAGCAGTACTTC.

This clone has only a few counts. The rearrangement links TRBV25-1 to TRBJ2-1, with 10 bases fitting TRBD2. V gave up 1 base and J gave up 2 bases; unmatched junction bases: 5. The CDR3 runs to 17 residues. Germline assignment: CDR1 MGHDK and CDR2 SYGVNS. DNA for the CDR3: TGTGCCAGCAGTGAATCTCTAGCGGGGGAGGCCTACAATGAGCAGTTCTTC. Its translation: CASSESLAGEAYNEQFF.

The chain couples TRBV3-1 (or the pseudogene TRBV3-2) to TRBJ1-5; 8 nucleotides match TRBD1. Germline lookup yields CDR1 LGHDT and CDR2 YNNKEL (reference sequence). This CDR3 has 14 amino acids. V was pared by 4 bases and J by 5 bases, with 4 bases of the junction left unmatched. CDR3 DNA: TGTGCCAGCAGCCCACGGACAGGGTATCAGCCCCAGCATTTT. Residues: CASSPRTGYQPQHF.

The J gene is TRBJ2-1, the V gene TRBV11-1, with 7 bases lining up with TRBD2. Germline V gene lookup returns CDR1 SGHAT and CDR2 FQDESV (reference sequence). This CDR3 has 15 amino acids. Trimming at V came to 4 bases and at J to 7 bases, leaving 10 bases not matched to a gene. CDR3 sequence (DNA): TGTGCCAGCAGCTATGTGGGAGGGGCTGGGAATGAGCAGTTCTTC. It specifies CASSYVGGAGNEQFF.

The rearrangement links TRBV19 to TRBJ2-1; tentative D call: TRBD1 (6 bases). The CDR3 runs 13 residues. V was trimmed by 7 bases and J by 8 bases, leaving 15 bases between them. The germline V gene has CDR1 LNHDA and CDR2 SQIVND (reference sequence). DNA of the CDR3: TGTGCCAGTACCCTCAGTGGGGGCGATGAGCAGTTCTTC. The encoded protein is CASTLSGGDEQFF.

The chain combines TRBV30 with TRBJ2-3; 9 bases match TRBD1. Germline CDR1 reads GTSNPN; CDR2 reads SVGIG (reference sequence). The CDR3 is 15 residues long. V was pared by 2 bases and J by 8 bases, with 11 bases of the junction left unmatched. CDR3 nucleotides: TGTGCCTGGAGTATCCGGGACAGGGAATTTGTTACGCAGTATTTT. Protein: CAWSIRDREFVTQYF.

The chain links TRBV6-4 to TRBJ2-2; 13 positions agree with TRBD2. The trim removed 7 bases at V and 5 bases at J, leaving 16 bases unmatched. The CDR3 length is 19 residues. CDR1 and CDR2 (germline): MRHNA, SNTAGT. The CDR3 region is CASTGITSGRGMGTGELFF. CDR3 bases: TGTGCCAGCACGGGCATAACTAGCGGGAGGGGAATGGGGACCGGGGAGCTGTTTTTT.

A single count supports this clone. J is TRBJ1-5 and V is TRBV19; tentatively, D is TRBD1 (5 bases). Per germline, CDR1 LNHDA and CDR2 SQIVND (reference sequence). The V end was cut by 7 bases, the J end by 5 bases, with 9 bases between. The length of the CDR3 is 12 residues. The CDR3 protein is CASTLRDQPQHF. CDR3 bases: TGTGCCAGTACCCTCAGGGATCAGCCCCAGCATTTT.

The chain employs TRBV5-6 and TRBJ1-1; perhaps TRBD1 as D (5 bases). V was clipped by 2 bases and J by 2 bases, with 13 bases between them. Germline lookup yields CDR1 SGHDT and CDR2 YYEEEE. The length of the CDR3 is 15 residues. The CDR3 spells CASSFGRGLNTEAFF. Written as DNA, the CDR3 is TGTGCCAGCAGCTTTGGGAGGGGCCTTAACACTGAAGCTTTCTTT.

Only one count was recorded for this clone. This chain connects TRBV5-6 to TRBJ2-7, with 10 positions matching TRBD2. V lost 3 bases to trimming and J lost 7 bases; unmatched junction nucleotides: 10. CDR3 size: 15 residues. CDR1 is SGHDT, CDR2 YYEEEE, per germline. The CDR3 DNA is TGTGCCAGCAGCTCCCCTGGGCTAGCGGGAGCAGAGCAGTACTTC. It encodes CASSSPGLAGAEQYF.

The chain joins TRBV11-2 to TRBJ2-7; no clear D. V was clipped by 0 bases and J by 2 bases, with 5 bases between them. Looked up from germline, CDR1 is SGHAT and CDR2 is FQNNGV. The CDR3 has 13 amino acids. CDR3 protein: CASSLELPYEQYF. As DNA, the CDR3 is TGTGCCAGCAGCTTAGAACTACCCTACGAGCAGTACTTC.

The chain is built from TRBV14 and TRBJ2-1, with 8 bases fitting TRBD1. CDR1 and CDR2 from the germline V gene are SGHDN and FVKESK. This CDR3 is built from 16 residues. With V trimmed by 4 bases and J by 8 bases, 13 bases remained unmatched. The CDR3 coding sequence is TGTGCCAGCAGCCTTCCAGGGGGCCCAAATCGATATGAGCAGTTCTTC. Its translation: CASSLPGGPNRYEQFF.

The chain employs TRBV9 and TRBJ1-1; unclear D gene. The CDR3 length is 15 residues. V was clipped by 0 bases and J by 2 bases, with 11 bases between them. Germline V CDR1 and CDR2: SGDLS, YYNGEE. For the CDR3, the DNA is TGTGCCAGCAGCGTAGTGGCGACAACCAACACTGAAGCTTTCTTT. It yields the protein CASSVVATTNTEAFF.

This clone was seen a handful of times. The rearrangement uses TRBV18 and TRBJ1-1; D is perhaps TRBD1 (6 bases). CDR3 length: 13 amino acids. Trimming took off 2 bases at V and 3 bases at J, with 7 bases between the two ends. The germline V gene encodes CDR1 KGHSH and CDR2 LQKENI. DNA of the CDR3: TGTGCCAGCTCACCAGCAGGGGACACTGAAGCTTTCTTT. Its protein product is CASSPAGDTEAFF.

The genes are TRBV5-1 and TRBJ1-1, with 8 bases matching TRBD1. CDR1 is SGHRS and CDR2 is YFSETQ in the germline V gene. CDR3 length: 14 amino acids. The V and J ends lost 4 bases and 4 bases, in that order; junction bases with no gene match: 6. CDR3 nucleotides: TGCGCCAGCAGCACAGGTGGACAGGGCACTGAAGCTTTCTTT. Protein: CASSTGGQGTEAFF.

This clone showed up just once. The chain is built from TRBV5-1 and TRBJ2-5; 7 nucleotides align to TRBD1. Unmatched junction bases numbered 10, after V lost 3 bases and J lost 2 bases. The CDR3 spans 16 residues. From germline, CDR1 is SGHRS and CDR2 YFSETQ. Here the CDR3 DNA reads TGCGCCAGCAGCTCTCCGACAGGGACCCTTCAAGAGACCCAGTACTTC. Translating gives CASSSPTGTLQETQYF.

The chain recombines TRBV2 with TRBJ2-5; unclear D gene. The CDR3 loop spans 15 amino acids. Trimming cost V 3 bases and J 2 bases, with 13 bases left between them. In germline, CDR1 is SNHLY, CDR2 FYNNEI. CDR3: CASSEFTRVQETQYF. The CDR3 DNA sequence: TGTGCCAGCAGTGAGTTTACGAGAGTTCAAGAGACCCAGTACTTC.

This clone was found once. The chain employs TRBV10-3 and TRBJ2-1; 13 nucleotides align to TRBD2. V dropped 6 bases and J dropped 4; count of bases not matched to a gene: 6. Germline loops: CDR1 ENHRY, CDR2 SYGVKD. This CDR3 is built from 16 residues. The CDR3 DNA reads as TGTGCCATCAGGCCGGGACTAGCGGGAACTTACAATGAGCAGTTCTTC. Residues: CAIRPGLAGTYNEQFF.

V is TRBV5-1 and J is TRBJ2-1, with a tentative D call TRBD2 (6 bases). The V and J ends lost 7 bases and 0 bases respectively, with 26 bases between them. The germline V gene has CDR1 SGHRS and CDR2 YFSETQ. The length of the CDR3 is 19 residues. CDR3 protein: CASGPGRTIYRSSYNEQFF. The CDR3 region has the DNA TGCGCCAGCGGACCGGGACGGACTATCTATCGGAGCTCCTACAATGAGCAGTTCTTC.